These T cell receptor beta chains were read from a single sample in a study of Graves' ophthalmopathy and Graves' hyperthyroidism. TCRdb reprocessed the multiplex PCR reads with MiXCR, giving one entry per CDR3 protein. The sample has 600,000 to 950,000 distinct CDR3 sequences, 35% to 50% seen once. The sample was peripheral blood. The receptors originated from an adult man with Graves' ophthalmopathy. Each CDR3 is given with its conserved first and last residue. Each record gives: J gene, D gene, V gene, clone size, CDR3 protein, CDR3 DNA. A D gene is named only where the DNA matches it firmly. Clone size appears in some rows only: once, few, many, or a class for an expanded clone.

>TRBJ1-3|NA|TRBV2|NA
CASKHDSGNTIYF
TGTGCCAGCAAGCATGACTCTGGAAACACCATATATTTT
>TRBJ2-2|NA|TRBV7-9|many
CASSLVRTGELFF
TGTGCCAGCAGCTTAGTCCGGACCGGGGAGCTGTTTTTT
>TRBJ2-7|TRBD2|TRBV7-9|NA
CASSLGGKKLYEQYF
TGTGCCAGCAGCTTGGGAGGGAAGAAGCTCTACGAGCAGTACTTC
>TRBJ1-5|TRBD1|TRBV2|NA
CASSDQYRTGYNQPQHF
TGTGCCAGCAGTGACCAATATCGGACAGGGTATAATCAGCCCCAGCATTTT
>TRBJ2-5|NA|TRBV20-1|many
CSAEPPRQQETQYF
TGCAGTGCGGAACCACCGCGACAGCAAGAGACCCAGTACTTC
>TRBJ1-3|TRBD1|TRBV25-1|NA
CASNPGGTGNTIYF
TGTGCCAGCAATCCAGGGGGTACTGGAAACACCATATATTTT
>TRBJ1-2|TRBD1|TRBV25-1|NA
CASRKNDRARIGYTF
TGTGCCAGCAGAAAAAACGACAGGGCGAGGATTGGCTACACCTTC
>TRBJ2-5|NA|TRBV3-1|NA
CASSQEAETQYF
TGTGCCAGCAGCCAAGAAGCGGAGACCCAGTACTTC
>TRBJ1-1|NA|TRBV7-9|many
CASSPTLAALEAFF
TGTGCCAGCAGCCCTACTTTGGCAGCATTAGAAGCTTTCTTT
>TRBJ2-7|NA|TRBV5-4|once
CASSLARGTASYEQYF
TGTGCCAGCAGCTTGGCCCGCGGAACAGCCTCCTACGAGCAGTACTTC